This entry lists 29 T cell receptor beta chains sequenced from one sample in a study of shared clonotypes between healthy human individuals. Sequenced by immunoSEQ multiplex PCR; TCRdb stores in-frame clones only, minus some. There are 300,000 to 350,000 clones in the sample; about 73% occur only once, and about 10% lies in the top ten. Input material: memory CD4+ T cells sorted from blood. Subset here: CD45RA-negative fraction. These receptors originate from a man aged 25 to 40 in good health.

At least ten counts were recorded for this clone. Within the sample, other DNA sequences also encode this same CDR3. This chain links TRBV29-1 with TRBJ2-7; the D gene is possibly TRBD2 (6 bases). V gave up 6 bases and J gave up 1 base, with 10 bases separating them. Per germline, CDR1 SQVTM and CDR2 ANQGSEA. There are 12 residues in the CDR3. The CDR3 DNA is TGCAGCGTCACTAGCAGTTCCTACGAGCAGTACTTC. This gives the protein CSVTSSSYEQYF.

V is TRBV19 and J is TRBJ2-2; TRBD1 is a possible D gene (6 bases). V shed 6 bases and J shed 4 bases, with 15 bases lying between them. Germline assignment: CDR1 LNHDA and CDR2 SQIVND (reference sequence). The CDR3 spans 15 residues. The CDR3 here is CASRFIRGSTGELFF. CDR3 coding DNA: TGTGCCAGTAGGTTCATCAGGGGTTCCACCGGGGAGCTGTTTTTT.

V gene TRBV5-1 combines with J gene TRBJ2-2, with 7 nucleotides matching TRBD2. The ends lost 5 bases at V and 0 bases at J; junction bases unmatched: 1. Germline V gives CDR1 SGHRS, CDR2 YFSETQ. CDR3 length: 14 amino acids. CDR3 protein: CASRAGPNTGELFF. CDR3 in DNA: TGCGCCAGCAGAGCGGGACCGAACACCGGGGAGCTGTTTTTT.

This chain connects TRBV5-1 to TRBJ2-7; no reliable D call. This CDR3 is built from 14 residues. V lost 5 bases to trimming and J lost 2 bases, with 14 bases between them. Germline V CDR1 and CDR2: SGHRS, YFSETQ. The CDR3 region has the DNA TGCGCCAGCAGTCGAACGGGCCACCCCTACGAGCAGTACTTC. Protein sequence: CASSRTGHPYEQYF.

CDR3 bases: TGTGCCAGCAGCTTAGGTCCAGGGCTTAGCTCCTACAATGAGCAGTTCTTC. As protein: CASSLGPGLSSYNEQFF. The V gene is TRBV11-1, the J gene TRBJ2-1; the D gene is possibly TRBD1 (5 bases). The CDR3 loop spans 17 amino acids. Germline V gene lookup returns CDR1 SGHAT and CDR2 FQDESV (reference sequence). The V end lost 1 base, the J end lost 0 bases, and 13 bases lay between the germline ends.

The V call is TRBV5-1, the J call TRBJ2-3; 10 bases align to TRBD2. The CDR3 extends over 15 amino acids. In germline, CDR1 is SGHRS, CDR2 YFSETQ. Unmatched junction bases numbered 2, after V lost 0 bases and J lost 4 bases. DNA for the CDR3: TGCGCCAGCAGCTTGGAACTAGCGGGATCAGATACGCAGTATTTT. Residues: CASSLELAGSDTQYF.

The chain joins TRBV30 to TRBJ2-3; D unresolved. CDR3 length: 12 amino acids. Per the germline V gene, CDR1 is GTSNPN and CDR2 is SVGIG (reference sequence). V was clipped by 0 bases and J by 4 bases, with 5 bases between them. For the CDR3, the DNA is TGTGCCTGGAGTGTACTTGCAGATACGCAGTATTTT. Its protein is CAWSVLADTQYF.

This chain connects TRBV10-3 to TRBJ1-5; maybe TRBD1 (5 bases). This CDR3 is 12 amino acids long. V was trimmed by 8 bases and J by 2 bases, leaving 7 bases between them. CDR1 ENHRY and CDR2 SYGVKD come from the germline V gene. Written as DNA, the CDR3 is TGTGCCATCGGGGGGGGCAATCAGCCCCAGCATTTT. Its translation: CAIGGGNQPQHF.

As DNA, the CDR3 is TGTGCCTCCCAACAAGTTAAGAACACTGAAGCTTTCTTT. This sequence encodes CASQQVKNTEAFF. This sequence joins TRBV6-5 and TRBJ1-1, with D uncertain. Germline CDR1 and CDR2: MNHEY and SVGAGI. V shed 11 bases and J shed 1 base, with 14 bases lying between them. This CDR3 is 13 amino acids long.

DNA of the CDR3: TGTGCCAGTAGTATAGTTGGGCCTACCGGAACCCAAGAGACCCAGTACTTC. This sequence encodes CASSIVGPTGTQETQYF. The rearrangement uses TRBV19 and TRBJ2-5, with D hard to call. CDR1 and CDR2 from the germline V gene are LNHDA and SQIVND (reference sequence). V lost 1 base and J 1 base, leaving 16 bases between the germline ends. The CDR3 covers 17 residues.

The genes are TRBV7-9 and TRBJ2-7, with 8 nucleotides matching TRBD1. The CDR3 length is 13 residues. After removal of 5 bases from V and 5 bases from J, the junction contained 5 bases not matched to a gene. CDR1 is SEHNR and CDR2 is FQNEAQ in the germline V gene (reference sequence). The DNA for the CDR3 is TGTGCCAGCAGCCAGGGGGCTAAGGACGAGCAGTACTTC. It encodes CASSQGAKDEQYF.

This chain uses TRBV7-2 with TRBJ2-2; 7 bases map to TRBD2. This CDR3 comprises 16 residues. From germline, CDR1 is SGHTA and CDR2 FQGNSA. After removal of 5 bases from V and 4 bases from J, the junction contained 10 bases not matched to a gene. The CDR3 here is CASSPRVAGSTGELFF. CDR3 in DNA: TGTGCCAGCAGCCCCCGGGTAGCGGGTTCCACCGGGGAGCTGTTTTTT.

This clone appeared a single time. This chain connects TRBV7-2 to TRBJ1-5; D is ambiguous. The V end lost 5 bases, the J end lost 3 bases, and 8 bases lay between the germline ends. Germline CDR1 and CDR2: SGHTA and FQGNSA. CDR3 length: 13 residues. The CDR3 loop reads CASSDSINQPQHF. In DNA form, the CDR3 reads TGTGCCAGCAGCGATAGTATCAATCAGCCCCAGCATTTT.

The chain links TRBV5-4 to TRBJ1-2, with TRBD1 as a possible D gene (6 bases). This CDR3 spans 16 amino acids. The germline V gene has CDR1 SGHNT and CDR2 YYREEE (reference sequence). V was pared by 3 bases and J by 5 bases, with 20 bases between. The DNA for the CDR3 is TGTGCCAGCAGCTCGTTGGTCCAGGGGAGTCAGTATGGCTACACCTTC. Encoded protein: CASSSLVQGSQYGYTF. Filled out from reference TRBV5-4 and TRBJ1-2, the complete variable domain reads ETGVTQSPTHLIKTRGQQVTLRCSSQSGHNTVSWYQQALGQGPQFIFQYYREEENGRGNFPPRFSGLQFPNYSSELNVNALELDDSALYLCASSSLVQGSQYGYTFGSGTRLTVV.

The V and J genes are TRBV5-1 and TRBJ2-2, with D possibly matching TRBD1 (5 bases). Germline lookup yields CDR1 SGHRS and CDR2 YFSETQ. The CDR3 covers 14 residues. Trimming removed 0 bases at V and 7 bases at J, with 10 bases between. CDR3 amino acids: CASSLGRVNGELFF. The CDR3 bases are TGCGCCAGCAGCTTGGGCAGGGTGAACGGGGAGCTGTTTTTT.

The table lists this clone with a few counts. The V call is TRBV5-1, the J call TRBJ2-7; tentative D call: TRBD1 (6 bases). The germline V gene has CDR1 SGHRS and CDR2 YFSETQ. This CDR3 is built from 16 residues. V was pared by 0 bases and J by 7 bases, with 20 bases between. The CDR3 region has the DNA TGCGCCAGCAGCTTGGGGTCTGCCCGGACAGTAGGAGAGCAGTACTTC. Its translation: CASSLGSARTVGEQYF.

Regarding this clone: This may come from a read error, since a much larger clone is one base off. The genes are TRBV7-2 and TRBJ1-2; unclear D gene. The germline V gene encodes CDR1 SGHTA and CDR2 FQGNSA. The CDR3 contains 12 residues. V was pared by 1 base and J by 4 bases, with 4 bases between. The CDR3 region is CASSLVGYGYTF. For the CDR3, the DNA is TGTGCCAGCAGCTTAGTTGGCTATGGCTACACCTTC. The full variable domain, its missing parts supplied by reference TRBV7-2 and TRBJ1-2, is GAGVSQSPSNKVTEKGKDVELRCDPISGHTALYWYRQSLGQGLEFLIYFQGNSAPDKSGLPSDRFSAERTGGSVSTLTIQRTQQEDSAVYLCASSLVGYGYTFGSGTRLTVV.

This clone was seen just once. The CDR3 reads CASSQAGTSGQRTDTQYF. Written as DNA, the CDR3 is TGTGCCAGCAGCCAAGCGGGTACTAGCGGACAGCGGACAGATACGCAGTATTTT. This chain connects TRBV4-2 to TRBJ2-3; 8 positions match TRBD2. CDR3 length: 18 amino acids. Germline trimming cut 1 base from V and 3 bases from J; bases unmatched to any gene: 12. Germline V gene lookup returns CDR1 LGHNA and CDR2 YNFKEQ.

Note on this clone: One end of the junction fails to match germline, which may point to a read error. The chain is built from TRBV11-1 and TRBJ2-5; perhaps TRBD1 as D (5 bases). Germline V gene sequence: CDR1 SGHAT, CDR2 FQDESV (reference sequence). The CDR3 is made up of 11 amino acids. CDR3 loop: CASSLGGPQNF. The CDR3 DNA is TGTGCCAGCAGCTTAGGGGGCCCACAGAACTTC. Full variable domain (missing parts from reference TRBV11-1 and TRBJ2-5): EAEVAQSPRYKITEKSQAVAFWCDPISGHATLYWYRQILGQGPELLVQFQDESVVDDSQLPKDRFSAERLKGVDSTLKIQPAELGDSAMYLCASSLGGPQNFGPGTRLLVL.

This clone was observed once. This sequence joins TRBV9 and TRBJ2-2, with TRBD1 identical over 8 bases. This CDR3 region has 16 residues. Germline V gene sequence: CDR1 SGDLS, CDR2 YYNGEE. With 0 bases clipped from V and 7 bases from J, the junction kept 8 bases outside the gene matches. CDR3 loop: CASSVDATGVVGELFF. CDR3 DNA sequence: TGTGCCAGCAGCGTAGACGCGACAGGGGTTGTCGGGGAGCTGTTTTTT. Based on the CDR3 plus reference TRBV9 and TRBJ2-2, the full variable domain is DSGVTQTPKHLITATGQRVTLRCSPRSGDLSVYWYQQSLDQGLQFLIQYYNGEERAKGNILERFSAQQFPDLHSELNLSSLELGDSALYFCASSVDATGVVGELFFGEGSRLTVL.

This sequence joins TRBV4-3 and TRBJ2-5, with 9 bases fitting TRBD2. V shed 0 bases, J shed 6 bases, and the junction held 8 bases outside the gene matches. Germline-derived CDR1 and CDR2 are LGHNA and YSLEER. The CDR3 is 16 residues long. The chain's CDR3 is CASSQDTTSGWKTQYF. DNA for the CDR3: TGCGCCAGCAGCCAAGATACAACTAGCGGGTGGAAGACCCAGTACTTC.

The V gene is TRBV7-2, the J gene TRBJ1-2; 7 positions match TRBD1. This CDR3 region has 15 residues. J lost 4 bases, V lost 2 bases, and 7 bases had no gene match. Per germline, CDR1 SGHTA and CDR2 FQGNSA. DNA for the CDR3: TGTGCCAGCAGCTTAACTTCGGGGACAGCCTATGGCTACACCTTC. Protein sequence: CASSLTSGTAYGYTF.

The gene calls are TRBV9 and TRBJ1-2; 7 bases fit TRBD1. The CDR3 length is 14 residues. The V and J ends lost 0 bases and 6 bases, in that order; junction bases with no gene match: 5. CDR1 and CDR2 (germline): SGDLS, YYNGEE. Written as DNA, the CDR3 is TGTGCCAGCAGCGTAGGACAGGGTACGAATGGCTACACCTTC. It encodes CASSVGQGTNGYTF.

V usage is TRBV7-9 and J usage is TRBJ1-2; no clear D. Between the trimmed V and J ends, which lost 3 bases and 0 bases, there was a span of 11 bases. The CDR3 has 15 amino acids. Germline V gene lookup returns CDR1 SEHNR and CDR2 FQNEAQ (reference sequence). In DNA, the CDR3 is TGTGCCAGCAGCTTCGACTCCGGTACTAACTATGGCTACACCTTC. Translating gives CASSFDSGTNYGYTF.

The gene calls are TRBV7-8 and TRBJ2-7; maybe TRBD2 (6 bases). V was cut by 7 bases and J by 6 bases, with 19 bases left in between. Germline V gene lookup returns CDR1 SGHVS and CDR2 FQNEAQ. This CDR3 has 14 residues. The CDR3 loop reads CASTRSGTSLEQYF. CDR3 sequence (DNA): TGTGCCAGCACACGGTCAGGGACTTCCCTCGAGCAGTACTTC. Full variable domain (missing parts from reference TRBV7-8 and TRBJ2-7): GAGVSQSPRYKVAKRGQDVALRCDPISGHVSLFWYQQALGQGPEFLTYFQNEAQLDKSGLPSDRFFAERPEGSVSTLKIQRTQQEDSAVYLCASTRSGTSLEQYFGPGTRLTVT.

In DNA form, the CDR3 reads TGTGCCAGTAGCATTGGTAGGGACGCCGTTGAAAAACTGTTTTTT. This encodes CASSIGRDAVEKLFF. V is TRBV19 and J is TRBJ1-4; maybe TRBD1 (5 bases). This CDR3 has 15 amino acids. Trimming stripped 6 bases from V and 7 bases from J, with 18 bases between. The germline V gene encodes CDR1 LNHDA and CDR2 SQIVND (reference sequence).

The chain couples TRBV29-1 to TRBJ2-5, with 15 nucleotides matching TRBD2. The CDR3 sequence is 17 residues long. The ends lost 2 bases at V and 5 bases at J; junction bases unmatched: 9. Germline assignment: CDR1 SQVTM and CDR2 ANQGSEA. The DNA of the CDR3 is TGCAGCGTTGAATCAGGAGGACTAGCGGGAGGGAGGGAGACCCAGTACTTC. It codes for CSVESGGLAGGRETQYF.

This clone was detected only a few times. The CDR3 DNA follows: TGTGCCAGCAGCTCCTCCTGGGGCTACACCTTC. Residues: CASSSSWGYTF. The chain carries TRBV28 and TRBJ1-2; D unclear. The V gene lost 6 bases and the J gene lost 8 bases, with 10 bases spanning the gap. The CDR3 sequence is 11 residues long. Germline-derived CDR1 and CDR2 are MDHEN and SYDVKM.

Remarks on this clone: A read error is possible here, since a much larger clone lies one base away. The chain carries TRBV6-1 and TRBJ2-2; the D gene is possibly TRBD1 (6 bases). V lost 2 bases to trimming and J lost 6 bases, with 10 bases between them. In germline, CDR1 is MNHNS, CDR2 SASEGT. The CDR3 covers 14 residues. The CDR3 DNA reads as TGTGCCAGCAGTGAACAGGGGTGGTCCGGGGAGCTGTTTTTT. Its translation is CASSEQGWSGELFF.